Listed below are T cell receptor beta chains from one sample, sequenced in a study of OX40 agonist ivuxolimab in advanced cancers. Method: immunoSEQ multiplex PCR; TCRdb's copy keeps in-frame clones and lacks some. The table lists 37,000 or so clones, approximately 86% of them singletons, with less than 45% in the top ten. The sample in question was CD4+ or CD8+ T cells sorted from blood, obtained in a trial of the OX40 agonist ivuxolimab. All receptors derive from an adult with an advanced solid tumor such as melanoma, head and neck, liver or kidney cancer. Both conserved end residues are part of each CDR3. The D gene is left open where the match is weak. Rows give clone size only sometimes, using once, few, many, or a class for an expanded clone.

j_call,v_call,clone_size,d_call,cdr3_aa,cdr3_nt
TRBJ1-1,TRBV11-2,NA,TRBD1,CASSLTGAGTEAFF,TGTGCCAGCAGTTTGACAGGGGCGGGCACTGAAGCTTTCTTT
TRBJ2-6,TRBV2,NA,NA,CASSELFGANVLTF,TGTGCCAGCAGTGAGCTTTTTGGGGCCAACGTCCTGACTTTC
TRBJ2-2,TRBV7-5,NA,NA,CASSPDGPTGATGELFF,TGTGCCAGCAGCCCGGACGGGCCTACTGGAGCCACCGGGGAGCTGTTTTTT
TRBJ2-1,TRBV6-6,NA,TRBD2,CASSPGAGGYNEQFF,TGTGCCAGCAGCCCAGGAGCGGGGGGATACAATGAGCAGTTCTTC
TRBJ2-1,TRBV4-2,NA,TRBD2,CASSQESGGASYNEQFF,TGTGCCAGCAGCCAAGAGAGCGGGGGGGCCTCCTACAATGAGCAGTTCTTC
TRBJ2-2,TRBV11-3,NA,TRBD1,CASSWTGGPGLAETGELFF,TGTGCCAGCAGCTGGACAGGGGGCCCGGGACTAGCTGAAACCGGGGAGCTGTTTTTT
TRBJ2-5,TRBV30,NA,NA,CAWSLGSGETQYF,TGTGCCTGGAGTCTGGGGTCGGGAGAGACCCAGTACTTC
TRBJ2-3,TRBV30,NA,NA,CAWRGPTRKYF,TGTGCCTGGAGAGGGCCTACGCGGAAGTATTTT
TRBJ1-6,TRBV6-1,NA,NA,CASRHPETYNSPLHF,TGTGCCAGCAGGCACCCAGAAACCTATAATTCACCCCTCCACTTT
TRBJ2-5,TRBV5-1,NA,NA,CASSPGGLAQETQYF,TGCGCCAGCAGCCCTGGGGGTTTAGCTCAAGAGACCCAGTACTTC
TRBJ1-1,TRBV5-4,NA,TRBD1,CASSGFLSDRADEAFF,TGTGCCAGCAGCGGTTTCCTATCTGACAGGGCGGATGAAGCTTTCTTT
TRBJ2-7,TRBV7-8,few,NA,CASSSETGLGESGNEQYF,TGTGCCAGCAGCTCCGAGACCGGTCTCGGGGAGTCAGGAAACGAGCAGTACTTC
TRBJ2-7,TRBV6-1,NA,TRBD1,CASSEGTGDYEQYF,TGTGCCAGCAGTGAAGGGACAGGGGACTACGAGCAGTACTTC
TRBJ2-5,TRBV6-6,NA,NA,CASSPFRTELETQYF,TGTGCCAGCAGCCCATTCCGGACAGAGTTAGAGACCCAGTACTTC
TRBJ1-2,TRBV7-2,NA,NA,CASSLSSGNYGYTF,TGTGCCAGCAGCTTAAGTTCGGGAAACTATGGCTACACCTTC
TRBJ1-4,TRBV5-1,once,TRBD1,CASSLVWPGQGATNEKLFF,TGCGCCAGCAGCCTAGTGTGGCCGGGACAGGGGGCAACTAATGAAAAACTGTTTTTT
TRBJ2-3,TRBV4-1,NA,NA,CASSQVENTDTQYF,TGCGCCAGCAGCCAAGTGGAGAACACAGATACGCAGTATTTT
TRBJ2-7,TRBV6-1,NA,NA,CASSESFEQYF,TGTGCCAGCAGTGAAAGCTTCGAGCAGTACTTC
TRBJ2-7,TRBV13,NA,TRBD1,CASSKDRGFYEQYF,TGTGCCAGCAGTAAAGACAGGGGGTTCTACGAGCAGTACTTC
TRBJ2-7,TRBV15,few,NA,CATSREVKQYEQYF,TGTGCCACCAGCAGAGAAGTTAAACAGTACGAGCAGTACTTC
TRBJ1-3,TRBV5-3,NA,NA,CARSGPGGTPSGNTIYF,TGTGCCAGAAGCGGACCTGGAGGGACACCCTCTGGAAACACCATATATTTT
TRBJ2-1,TRBV19,NA,TRBD1,CASSIAWDRAIHEQFF,TGTGCCAGTAGTATAGCTTGGGACAGGGCTATCCATGAGCAGTTCTTC
TRBJ1-1,TRBV9,NA,NA,CASSVGLGANTEAFF,TGTGCCAGCAGCGTAGGGTTGGGGGCGAACACTGAAGCTTTCTTT
TRBJ1-5,TRBV28,NA,NA,CASDSSHQPQHF,TGTGCCAGCGACAGTTCTCATCAGCCCCAGCATTTT
TRBJ2-5,TRBV29-1,NA,NA,CSVVFRGETQYF,TGCAGCGTTGTTTTCCGCGGAGAGACCCAGTACTTC
TRBJ2-1,TRBV6-4,NA,TRBD2,CASSDSMGGGSGGEQFF,TGTGCCAGCAGTGACTCTATGGGAGGCGGGAGCGGCGGTGAGCAGTTCTTC
TRBJ1-5,TRBV7-3,NA,TRBD1,CASRPAGGRISNQPQHF,TGTGCCAGCAGGCCCGCAGGGGGCCGGATAAGCAATCAGCCCCAGCATTTT
TRBJ2-1,TRBV7-6,NA,NA,CASSLGVLQFF,TGTGCCAGCAGCTTAGGGGTCCTGCAGTTCTTC
TRBJ2-1,TRBV2,NA,NA,CAGSTSSYNEQFF,TGTGCCGGTTCGACTAGTTCCTACAATGAGCAGTTCTTC
TRBJ1-5,TRBV6-5,NA,NA,CASSSHAGTQPQHF,TGTGCCAGCAGTTCACACGCAGGGACTCAGCCCCAGCATTTT
TRBJ1-5,TRBV30,NA,NA,CAWSGSGLPQHF,TGTGCCTGGAGTGGTAGTGGGTTGCCCCAGCATTTT